This T cell receptor beta chain is drawn from a study of cytomegalovirus exposure and HLA in healthy donors. Whole-study results and caveats: Being productive about 90% or about 30% of the time was typical of most TCR beta V segments in an earlier analysis.

Germline V gene data show CDR1 as SGHTA and CDR2 as FQGNSA. V shed 1 base, J shed 10 bases, and the junction held 3 bases outside the gene matches. The CDR3 spans 14 residues. Primers: 60 Vbeta forward and 13 Jbeta reverse. The table came from immunoSEQ multiplex PCR; TCRdb's copy has only in-frame clones and leaves some out. The sample contains roughly 120,000 clones, approximately 80% of which appear only once. With regard to this clone: Its antigen is unidentified.

The sequence was collected from a male donor in good health and CMV-seropositive. This sequence joins TRBV7-2 and TRBJ2-2, with TRBD2 matching over 10 bases. Sequences were obtained from PBMCs. Written as DNA, the CDR3 is TGTGCCAGCAGCTTAGAAGCGGGAGGGGTGGAGCTGTTTTTT. It encodes CASSLEAGGVELFF.